A selection of T cell receptor beta chains follows, all from one sample in a study of shared clonotypes between healthy human individuals. Using immunoSEQ multiplex PCR, the repertoire was profiled, and TCRdb retains in-frame clones only, with some absent. This table holds around 2,000,000 clones, 95% found once. The sample taken for sequencing was naive CD4+ T cells sorted from blood. All receptors come from a man between 18 and 35 years old in good health. Each CDR3 is given with its conserved first and last residue. A D gene is named only where the DNA matches it firmly. The listing skips clone size in some rows; elsewhere it reads once, few, many or a size class.

V,J,size,length,D,CDR3,DNA
TRBV6-1,TRBJ2-1,.,11,.,CASSGRNEQFF,TGTGCCAGCAGTGGGAGGAATGAGCAGTTCTTC
TRBV5-4,TRBJ2-3,once,16,TRBD2,CASSWGLAGGLDTQYF,TGTGCCAGCAGCTGGGGACTAGCGGGAGGGCTTGATACGCAGTATTTT
TRBV28,TRBJ1-2,.,11,.,CASSSVVGYTF,TGTGCCAGCAGTTCAGTAGTAGGCTACACCTTC
TRBV4-1,TRBJ2-5,.,16,TRBD2,CASSQGAGGAQETQYF,TGCGCCAGCAGCCAAGGGGCGGGGGGGGCCCAAGAGACCCAGTACTTC
TRBV5-6,TRBJ2-1,.,13,.,CASSLTGDNEQFF,TGTGCCAGCAGCTTGACAGGAGACAATGAGCAGTTCTTC
TRBV7-9,TRBJ2-7,.,15,.,CASSLGAGIQYEQYF,TGTGCCAGCAGCTTAGGGGCAGGGATCCAGTACGAGCAGTACTTC
TRBV4-1,TRBJ2-5,.,13,.,CASSLLVQETQYF,TGCGCCAGCAGCTTACTTGTCCAAGAGACCCAGTACTTC
TRBV2,TRBJ2-3,.,15,TRBD2,CASRSSGTYTDTQYF,TGTGCCAGCAGATCCAGCGGGACTTACACAGATACGCAGTATTTT
TRBV7-2,TRBJ1-4,.,15,.,CASSPGTTTNEKLFF,TGTGCCAGCAGCCCCGGGACAACAACTAATGAAAAACTGTTTTTT
TRBV21-1,TRBJ2-7,.,15,.,CASSKAEFGVYEQYF,TGTGCCAGCAGCAAAGCCGAATTCGGAGTTTACGAGCAGTACTTC
TRBV1,TRBJ2-1,.,17,.,CTSSQILAGGHHGEQFF,TGCACCAGCAGCCAGATCCTAGCGGGGGGCCACCATGGGGAGCAGTTCTTC
TRBV19,TRBJ1-2,.,14,.,CASSIGSGTYGYTF,TGTGCCAGTAGTATAGGAAGCGGGACCTATGGCTACACCTTC
TRBV28,TRBJ2-5,.,13,.,CASSSGAQETQYF,TGTGCCAGCAGTTCCGGGGCTCAAGAGACCCAGTACTTC
TRBV29-1,TRBJ1-2,once,13,.,CSVLTGLNYGYTF,TGCAGCGTTCTGACAGGACTTAACTATGGCTACACCTTC
TRBV14,TRBJ2-1,.,12,.,CASSQVSSGRFF,TGTGCCAGCAGCCAAGTATCGTCAGGGCGGTTCTTC
TRBV10-1,TRBJ1-1,.,14,.,CASSEFGSNTEAFF,TGCGCCAGCAGTGAGTTCGGGTCGAACACTGAAGCTTTCTTT
TRBV9,TRBJ2-7,.,14,.,CASSKSTASYEQYF,TGTGCCAGCAGCAAGTCGACAGCCTCCTACGAGCAGTACTTC
TRBV29-1,TRBJ1-1,.,14,.,CSVEPSTVNTEAFF,TGCAGCGTTGAACCTTCGACTGTGAACACTGAAGCTTTCTTT
TRBV5-1,TRBJ2-1,once,14,TRBD1,CASSNRGTYNEQFF,TGCGCCAGCTCTAACAGGGGAACCTACAATGAGCAGTTCTTC
TRBV19,TRBJ1-2,.,14,TRBD1,CASSVTGNNYGYTF,TGTGCCAGTAGTGTGACAGGGAATAACTATGGCTACACCTTC
TRBV10-3,TRBJ1-2,.,15,TRBD1,CAISEGQGGDYGYTF,TGTGCCATCAGTGAGGGACAGGGGGGAGACTATGGCTACACCTTC
TRBV5-1,TRBJ2-3,.,16,.,CASSLDLAGATDTQYF,TGCGCCAGCAGCTTGGATTTGGCAGGTGCTACAGATACGCAGTATTTT
TRBV10-3,TRBJ2-1,.,15,TRBD2,CAISGIFGGYSEQFF,TGTGCCATCAGTGGGATCTTCGGGGGGTACAGTGAGCAGTTCTTC
TRBV23-1,TRBJ1-2,.,15,.,CASSQSVASNYGYTF,TGCGCCAGCAGTCAATCGGTCGCGAGTAACTATGGCTACACCTTC
TRBV9,TRBJ2-3,.,11,.,CASSNGGTQYF,TGTGCCAGCTCCAATGGGGGTACGCAGTATTTT
TRBV6-5,TRBJ1-1,.,14,.,CASSYSPGRTEAFF,TGTGCCAGCAGTTACTCTCCAGGGAGGACTGAAGCTTTCTTT
TRBV5-6,TRBJ2-1,.,15,TRBD2,CASSWNSGVVAEQFF,TGTGCCAGCAGCTGGAATAGCGGGGTGGTAGCGGAGCAGTTCTTC
TRBV4-1,TRBJ1-2,.,13,.,CASRRGESYGYTF,TGCGCCAGCAGGAGGGGCGAAAGCTATGGCTACACCTTC
TRBV2,TRBJ1-2,.,15,.,CASSEGRVANYGYTF,TGTGCCAGCAGTGAAGGCCGGGTCGCTAACTATGGCTACACCTTC
TRBV6-6,TRBJ1-4,.,13,.,CASSRDDPEKLFF,TGTGCCAGCAGCCGGGATGATCCCGAAAAACTGTTTTTT
TRBV25-1,TRBJ2-1,.,15,TRBD1,CASSPDRGSYNEQFF,TGTGCCAGCAGCCCGGACAGGGGCTCCTACAATGAGCAGTTCTTC
TRBV5-8,TRBJ2-1,once,16,.,CASSLETVEPYNEQFF,TGTGCCAGCAGCTTGGAGACAGTGGAACCCTACAATGAGCAGTTCTTC
TRBV2,TRBJ1-1,.,16,TRBD1,CASKGRQGANNTEAFF,TGTGCCAGCAAAGGGAGACAGGGGGCTAATAACACTGAAGCTTTCTTT
TRBV10-3,TRBJ2-5,once,14,TRBD1,CAISVGQGQETQYF,TGTGCCATCAGTGTGGGACAGGGGCAAGAGACCCAGTACTTC
TRBV9,TRBJ1-1,.,13,.,CASSVSPRPEAFF,TGTGCCAGCAGCGTATCCCCCAGGCCTGAAGCTTTCTTT
TRBV18,TRBJ2-3,.,14,.,CASSPREGTDTQYF,TGTGCCAGCTCACCGAGGGAGGGCACAGATACGCAGTATTTT
TRBV12-5,TRBJ2-7,.,23,TRBD2,CASGLVLGLAGGPRSDRPYEQYF,TGTGCTAGTGGTTTGGTACTGGGACTAGCGGGAGGGCCACGCAGCGACCGGCCATACGAGCAGTACTTC
TRBV28,TRBJ2-5,.,15,TRBD1,CASSFSDRGFGTQYF,TGTGCCAGCAGTTTCTCGGACAGGGGGTTCGGGACCCAGTACTTC
TRBV19,TRBJ1-5,.,12,.,CASSRVNQPQHF,TGTGCCAGTAGTAGAGTCAATCAGCCCCAGCATTTT
TRBV2,TRBJ1-2,.,14,TRBD1,CASSGRDRGYGYTF,TGTGCCAGCAGTGGCCGGGACAGGGGCTATGGCTACACCTTC
TRBV6-1,TRBJ2-7,.,15,TRBD1,CASSERTGQLYEQYF,TGTGCCAGCAGTGAACGGACAGGGCAGCTCTACGAGCAGTACTTC
TRBV7-2,TRBJ1-5,once,15,.,CASSARGGEGQPQHF,TGTGCCAGCAGTGCCCGAGGGGGGGAGGGTCAGCCCCAGCATTTT
TRBV10-3,TRBJ1-2,.,20,TRBD1,CAISFLLFPGQGADNYGYTF,TGTGCCATCAGTTTTCTTCTTTTCCCGGGACAGGGGGCAGATAACTATGGCTACACCTTC
TRBV28,TRBJ2-7,.,15,.,CASSLSLGATYEQYF,TGTGCCAGCAGTTTATCCCTGGGGGCCACATACGAGCAGTACTTC
TRBV5-1,TRBJ2-2,.,16,TRBD1,CASSSRDRQNTGELFF,TGCGCCAGCAGCTCTCGGGACAGACAAAACACCGGGGAGCTGTTTTTT
TRBV6-1,TRBJ2-2,.,14,.,CASRRTANTGELFF,TGTGCCAGCAGAAGGACAGCGAACACCGGGGAGCTGTTTTTT
TRBV6-6,TRBJ1-4,.,15,.,CASSYAQTTNEKLFF,TGTGCCAGCAGTTACGCACAGACAACTAATGAAAAACTGTTTTTT
TRBV18,TRBJ1-3,once,15,.,CASSPQGHSGNTIYF,TGTGCCAGCTCACCACAGGGTCACTCTGGAAACACCATATATTTT
TRBV10-3,TRBJ2-1,.,16,TRBD2,CAISDIVAGINNEQFF,TGTGCCATCAGTGATATTGTAGCGGGGATTAACAATGAGCAGTTCTTC
TRBV5-1,TRBJ2-7,few,16,TRBD2,CASSLGGGSLTYEQYF,TGCGCCAGCAGCTTGGGGGGCGGGAGTTTAACCTACGAGCAGTACTTC
TRBV2,TRBJ2-7,.,11,TRBD1,CAGGQVNEQYF,TGTGCCGGCGGACAGGTTAACGAGCAGTACTTC